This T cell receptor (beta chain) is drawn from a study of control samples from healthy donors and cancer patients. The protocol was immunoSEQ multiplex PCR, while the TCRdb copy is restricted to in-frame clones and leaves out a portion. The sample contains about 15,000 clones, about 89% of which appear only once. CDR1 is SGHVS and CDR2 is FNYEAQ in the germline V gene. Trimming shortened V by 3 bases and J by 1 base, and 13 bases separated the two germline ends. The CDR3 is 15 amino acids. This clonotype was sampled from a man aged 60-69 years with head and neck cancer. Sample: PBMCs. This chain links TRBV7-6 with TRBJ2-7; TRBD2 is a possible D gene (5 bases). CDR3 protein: CASSLESSGSYEQYF. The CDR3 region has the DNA TGTGCCAGCAGCTTGGAATCCTCGGGATCCTACGAGCAGTACTTC.